Below, 17 T cell receptor beta chains from the same sample are listed, as sequenced in a study of cytomegalovirus exposure and HLA in healthy donors. This PCR relied on a set of 60 Vbeta primers and 13 Jbeta primers. This table comes from immunoSEQ multiplex PCR, and its TCRdb copy is limited to in-frame clones, with some not included. The data hold around 150,000 clones, with 70% to 75% observed a single time. The sequenced sample consisted of PBMCs. The receptors derive from a young man in good health and CMV-seropositive.

J is TRBJ1-1 and V is TRBV6-5; D uncertain. Deletions cut 6 bases from V and 3 bases from J, with 17 bases between. CDR1 and CDR2 (germline): MNHEY, SVGAGI. This CDR3 has 15 residues. The CDR3, as DNA: TGTGCCAGCAGCCCGCCCGGGAGAAGGCACACTGAAGCTTTCTTT. Amino acids: CASSPPGRRHTEAFF.

The rearrangement joins TRBV5-4 to TRBJ2-7; 9 nucleotides agree with TRBD1. V was pared by 4 bases and J by 6 bases, with 2 bases of the junction left unmatched. From germline, CDR1 is SGHNT and CDR2 YYREEE (reference sequence). The CDR3 loop spans 12 amino acids. CDR3 sequence: CASSADRGEQYV. DNA for the CDR3: TGTGCCAGCAGCGCGGACAGGGGCGAGCAGTACGTC.

V gene TRBV19 combines with J gene TRBJ2-1; D is ambiguous. V lost 1 base, J lost 8 bases, and 6 bases lay in between. Per the germline V gene, CDR1 is LNHDA and CDR2 is SQIVND (reference sequence). The CDR3 runs to 12 residues. The CDR3 loop is CASSIVEDEQFF. The CDR3 bases are TGTGCCAGTAGTATAGTAGAGGATGAGCAGTTCTTC.

This chain joins TRBV6-5 and TRBJ1-1; D might be TRBD1 (6 bases). Germline-derived CDR1 and CDR2 are MNHEY and SVGAGI. This CDR3 is built from 13 residues. V was trimmed by 9 bases and J by 4 bases, leaving 15 bases between them. CDR3 protein: CASKTGKGTEAFF. The DNA of the CDR3 is TGTGCCAGTAAAACAGGGAAGGGCACTGAAGCTTTCTTT.

The V call is TRBV19, the J call TRBJ1-5, with unresolved D. This CDR3 has 13 amino acids. With 5 bases removed from V and 0 bases from J, the gap between germline ends came to 5 bases. The germline gives CDR1 LNHDA, CDR2 SQIVND (reference sequence). CDR3 protein: CASSSNSNQPQHF. The CDR3 DNA follows: TGTGCCAGTAGTTCTAATAGCAATCAGCCCCAGCATTTT.

The chain carries TRBV29-1 and TRBJ2-5, with TRBD2 matching over 10 bases. This CDR3 comprises 15 residues. The germline gives CDR1 SQVTM, CDR2 ANQGSEA. The CDR3 bases are TGCAGTGCGGTATTTAGCGGGAGGTACCAAGAGACCCAGTACTTC. Translating gives CSAVFSGRYQETQYF.

This clone appeared a few times. This rearrangement joins TRBV11-2 to TRBJ2-1, with TRBD1 matching 7 bases. The germline gives CDR1 SGHAT, CDR2 FQNNGV. This CDR3 region has 15 residues. V lost 5 bases and J lost 9; bases outside the gene matches: 13. The CDR3 coding sequence is TGTGCCAGCAGCGCCCAAGTAGGGACAGTGCGTGAGCAGTTCTTC. The encoded protein is CASSAQVGTVREQFF. Filled out from reference TRBV11-2 and TRBJ2-1, the complete variable domain reads EAGVAQSPRYKIIEKRQSVAFWCNPISGHATLYWYQQILGQGPKLLIQFQNNGVVDDSQLPKDRFSAERLKGVDSTLKIQPAKLEDSAVYLCASSAQVGTVREQFFGPGTRLTVL.

This clone turned up a few times. This chain joins TRBV6-1 and TRBJ1-1; 7 bases align to TRBD1. Germline trimming cut 5 bases from V and 8 bases from J; bases unmatched to any gene: 2. This CDR3 contains 11 residues. Germline CDR1 MNHNS, CDR2 SASEGT. CDR3 DNA: TGTGCCAGCAGTCAGGACAGGGAAGCTTTCTTT. Translated: CASSQDREAFF.

This rearrangement joins TRBV2 to TRBJ1-1; TRBD1 matches 9 bases. V lost 6 bases and J lost 5; bases outside the gene matches: 13. The CDR3 runs 16 residues. Germline CDR1 SNHLY, CDR2 FYNNEI. The CDR3 DNA follows: TGTGCCAGCAGCATAGGCCGGGACAGGGTCAGGACTGAAGCTTTCTTT. Its translation: CASSIGRDRVRTEAFF.

This clone was seen only once. The chain joins TRBV27 to TRBJ2-1; weak D call: TRBD1 (5 bases). The V end was cut by 3 bases, the J end by 6 bases, with 9 bases between. The length of the CDR3 is 13 residues. Per germline, CDR1 MNHEY and CDR2 SMNVEV (reference sequence). The CDR3 reads CASSFTDSNEQFF. The CDR3 DNA reads as TGTGCCAGCAGTTTTACTGACAGCAATGAGCAGTTCTTC.

This clone turned up a few times. The genes are TRBV5-4 and TRBJ2-5; 11 bases are a match to TRBD2. Germline V CDR1 and CDR2: SGHNT, YYREEE (reference sequence). This CDR3 contains 16 residues. J was trimmed by 2 bases and V by 4 bases; bases with no gene match: 7. CDR3 protein: CASSRPGLAVQETQYF. The DNA for the CDR3 is TGTGCCAGCAGCAGGCCGGGACTAGCGGTTCAAGAGACCCAGTACTTC. Based on the CDR3 plus reference TRBV5-4 and TRBJ2-5, the full variable domain is ETGVTQSPTHLIKTRGQQVTLRCSSQSGHNTVSWYQQALGQGPQFIFQYYREEENGRGNFPPRFSGLQFPNYSSELNVNALELDDSALYLCASSRPGLAVQETQYFGPGTRLLVL.

The genes are TRBV19 and TRBJ2-1; possibly TRBD2 for D (6 bases). This CDR3 is 15 amino acids long. Germline assignment: CDR1 LNHDA and CDR2 SQIVND (reference sequence). The V end lost 7 bases, the J end lost 7 bases, and 20 bases lay between the germline ends. This CDR3 is CASKNPGAPLNEQFF. The CDR3 nucleotides read TGTGCCAGTAAAAATCCGGGAGCGCCTCTAAATGAGCAGTTCTTC. Full variable domain (missing parts from reference TRBV19 and TRBJ2-1): DGGITQSPKYLFRKEGQNVTLSCEQNLNHDAMYWYRQDPGQGLRLIYYSQIVNDFQKGDIAEGYSVSREKKESFPLTVTSAQKNPTAFYLCASKNPGAPLNEQFFGPGTRLTVL.

The chain couples TRBV29-1 to TRBJ1-5, with 8 nucleotides matching TRBD1. CDR3 size: 13 residues. The V gene's germline CDR1 is SQVTM and CDR2 ANQGSEA. Germline trimming cut 5 bases from V and 6 bases from J; bases unmatched to any gene: 6. The CDR3 reads CSVRQGTGQPQHF. The CDR3 DNA follows: TGCAGCGTTCGACAGGGGACTGGTCAGCCCCAGCATTTT.

This clone has just a few counts. This chain links TRBV7-9 with TRBJ2-5, with a weak D call TRBD2 (6 bases). The ends were cut back, 5 bases at V and 5 bases at J, with 18 bases in the middle. This CDR3 comprises 15 residues. Germline assignment: CDR1 SEHNR and CDR2 FQNEAQ (reference sequence). CDR3 nucleotides: TGTGCCAGCAGCCGGTACTCACAGGAGGGCGAGACCCAGTACTTC. Protein sequence: CASSRYSQEGETQYF.

Worth noting for this clone: Other DNA sequences in this sample translate to the same CDR3. The CDR3 is CASSSGFNTEAFF. CDR3 DNA: TGTGCCAGCAGTTCCGGTTTTAACACTGAAGCTTTCTTT. V gene TRBV28 combines with J gene TRBJ1-1; the D is unclear. V lost 4 bases and J lost 2, with 8 bases in between. The CDR3 extends over 13 amino acids. Germline V lookup: CDR1 MDHEN, CDR2 SYDVKM.

This sequence joins TRBV29-1 and TRBJ2-1; D is ambiguous. The CDR3 spans 12 residues. CDR1 and CDR2 (germline): SQVTM, ANQGSEA. Trimming cost V 5 bases and J 4 bases, with 9 bases left between them. The CDR3 sequence is CSVRVKYNEQFF. Here the CDR3 DNA reads TGCAGCGTTCGGGTGAAGTACAATGAGCAGTTCTTC.

V usage is TRBV28 and J usage is TRBJ1-3, with D uncertain. The length of the CDR3 is 12 residues. The V gene lost 7 bases and the J gene lost 7 bases, with 11 bases spanning the gap. Germline V gives CDR1 MDHEN, CDR2 SYDVKM. The CDR3 loop reads CASNLGGNTIYF. In DNA form, the CDR3 reads TGTGCCAGCAACCTCGGCGGGAACACCATATATTTT.